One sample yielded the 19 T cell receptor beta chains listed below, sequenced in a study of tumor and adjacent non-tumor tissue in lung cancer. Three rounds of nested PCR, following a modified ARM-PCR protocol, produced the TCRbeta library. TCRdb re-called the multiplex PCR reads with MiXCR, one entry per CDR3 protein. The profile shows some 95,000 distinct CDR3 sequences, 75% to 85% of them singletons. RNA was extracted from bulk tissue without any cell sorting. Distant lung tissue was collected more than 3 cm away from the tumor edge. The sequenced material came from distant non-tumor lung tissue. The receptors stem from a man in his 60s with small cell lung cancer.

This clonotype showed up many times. The DNA of the CDR3 is TGTGCCAGCAGTTTATCCGGGGATAGCAATCAGCCCCAGCATTTT. Translating gives CASSLSGDSNQPQHF. V gene TRBV28 combines with J gene TRBJ1-5; the D is unclear. The CDR3 runs 15 residues. The V gene's germline CDR1 is MDHEN and CDR2 SYDVKM. V was cut by 1 base and J by 0 bases, with 7 bases left in between.

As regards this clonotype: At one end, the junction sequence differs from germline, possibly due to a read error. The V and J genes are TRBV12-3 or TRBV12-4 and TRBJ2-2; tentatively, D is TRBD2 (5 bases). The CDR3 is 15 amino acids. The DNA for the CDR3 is TGTGCCAGCAGTTTCTCTGGAACAGACACCGGGAAGCTGGTTTTT. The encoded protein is CASSFSGTDTGKLVF.

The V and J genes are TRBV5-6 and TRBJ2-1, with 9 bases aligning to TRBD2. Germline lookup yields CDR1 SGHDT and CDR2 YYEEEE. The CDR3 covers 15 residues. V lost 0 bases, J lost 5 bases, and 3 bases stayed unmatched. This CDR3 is CASSLGGRADNEQFF. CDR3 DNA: TGTGCCAGCAGCTTGGGCGGGAGGGCCGACAATGAGCAGTTCTTC.

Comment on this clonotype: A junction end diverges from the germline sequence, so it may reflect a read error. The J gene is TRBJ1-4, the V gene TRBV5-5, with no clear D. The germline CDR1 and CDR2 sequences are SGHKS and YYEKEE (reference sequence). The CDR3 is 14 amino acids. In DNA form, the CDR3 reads TGTACCAGCAGCTGGGGTAGCCTTGGTGAAAAACTGTTTTTT. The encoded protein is CTSSWGSLGEKLFF.

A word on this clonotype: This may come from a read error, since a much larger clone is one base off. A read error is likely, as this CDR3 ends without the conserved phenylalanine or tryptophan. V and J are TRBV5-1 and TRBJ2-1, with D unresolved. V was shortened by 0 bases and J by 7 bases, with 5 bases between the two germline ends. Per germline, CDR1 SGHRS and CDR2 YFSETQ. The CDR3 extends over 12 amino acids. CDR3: CASSLAANEQFY. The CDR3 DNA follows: TGCGCCAGCAGCTTGGCCGCGAATGAGCAGTTCTAC.

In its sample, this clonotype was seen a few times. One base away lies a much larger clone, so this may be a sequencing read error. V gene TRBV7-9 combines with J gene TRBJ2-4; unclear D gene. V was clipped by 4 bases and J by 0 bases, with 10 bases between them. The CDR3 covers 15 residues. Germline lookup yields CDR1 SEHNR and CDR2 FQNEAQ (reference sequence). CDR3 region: CASSSWILAKNIQYF. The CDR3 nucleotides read TGTGCCAGCAGCTCTTGGATCCTAGCCAAAAACATTCAGTACTTC. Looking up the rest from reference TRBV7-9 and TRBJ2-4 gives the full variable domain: DTGVSQNPRHKITKRGQNVTFRCDPISEHNRLYWYRQTLGQGPEFLTYFQNEAQLEKSRLLSDRFSAERPKGSFSTLEIQRTEQGDSAMYLCASSSWILAKNIQYFGAGTRLSVL.

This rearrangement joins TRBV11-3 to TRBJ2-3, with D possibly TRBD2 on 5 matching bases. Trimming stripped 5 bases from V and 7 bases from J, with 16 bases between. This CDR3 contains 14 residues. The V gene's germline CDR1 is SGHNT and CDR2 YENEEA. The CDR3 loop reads CASSTSGVEYTQYF. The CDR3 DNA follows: TGTGCCAGCAGCACCTCCGGGGTCGAATATACGCAGTATTTT.

Here the CDR3 reads CVGSQGMSQPQYF. In DNA, the CDR3 is TGCGTCGGCAGCCAGGGGATGTCTCAGCCCCAGTATTTT. The genes are TRBV4-1 and TRBJ1-5; D might be TRBD1 (6 bases). The better agreement between TRBJ2-3 and the DNA end casts doubt on the J call. Germline CDR1 MGHRA, CDR2 YSYEKL. The CDR3 runs 13 residues.

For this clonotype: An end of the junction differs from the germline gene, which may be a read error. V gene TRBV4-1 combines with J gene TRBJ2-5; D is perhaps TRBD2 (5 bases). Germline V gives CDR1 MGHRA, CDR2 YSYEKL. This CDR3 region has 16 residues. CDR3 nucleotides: TGCGCCAGCAGCCAAGGTCGGCCTAGCCGACAAGAGACCCAATACTTC. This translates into CASSQGRPSRQETQYF.

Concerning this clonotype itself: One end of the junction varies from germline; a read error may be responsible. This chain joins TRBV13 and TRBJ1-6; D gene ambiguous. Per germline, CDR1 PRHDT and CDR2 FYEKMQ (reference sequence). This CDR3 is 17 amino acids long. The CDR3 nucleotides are TGTGCCAGCAGCCAAAACCACCGAAGCTCCTATAATTCACTCCTCCACTTT. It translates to CASSQNHRSSYNSLLHF.

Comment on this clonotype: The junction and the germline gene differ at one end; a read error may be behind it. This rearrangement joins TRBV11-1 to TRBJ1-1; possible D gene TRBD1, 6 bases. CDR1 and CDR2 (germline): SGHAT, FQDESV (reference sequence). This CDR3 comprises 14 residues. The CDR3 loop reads CASSLGRGTTGASF. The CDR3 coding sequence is TGTGCTAGCAGCTTAGGCAGGGGAACCACTGGAGCTTCCTTT.

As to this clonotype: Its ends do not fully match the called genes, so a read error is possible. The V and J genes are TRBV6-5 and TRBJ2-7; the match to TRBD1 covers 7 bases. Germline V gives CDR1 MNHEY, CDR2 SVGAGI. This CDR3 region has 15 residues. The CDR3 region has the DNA TGTGCCTGCAGGACCCGGGACAGCTGCCCCTACGAGCAGTACTTC. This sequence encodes CACRTRDSCPYEQYF.

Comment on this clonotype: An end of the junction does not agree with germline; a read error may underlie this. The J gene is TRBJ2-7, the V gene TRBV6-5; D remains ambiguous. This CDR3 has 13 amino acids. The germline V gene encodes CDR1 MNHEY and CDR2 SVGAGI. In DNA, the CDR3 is TGTTCCAGTCTGCTACTGGGCTCCTACGAGCAGTACTTC. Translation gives CSSLLLGSYEQYF.

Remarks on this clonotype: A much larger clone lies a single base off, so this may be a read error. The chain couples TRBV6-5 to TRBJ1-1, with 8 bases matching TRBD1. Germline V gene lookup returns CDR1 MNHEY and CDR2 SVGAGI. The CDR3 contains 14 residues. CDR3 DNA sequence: TGTGCCAGCAGAACAGGGGGGGTGAACACTGAAGCTCTCTTT. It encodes CASRTGGVNTEALF.

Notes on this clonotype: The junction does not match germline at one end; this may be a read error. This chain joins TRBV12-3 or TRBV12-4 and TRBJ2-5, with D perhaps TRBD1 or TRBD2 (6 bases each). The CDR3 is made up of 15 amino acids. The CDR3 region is CARSPYNGGQETQYF. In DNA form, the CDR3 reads TGTGCCAGAAGTCCCTATAACGGGGGACAAGAGACTCAGTACTTC.

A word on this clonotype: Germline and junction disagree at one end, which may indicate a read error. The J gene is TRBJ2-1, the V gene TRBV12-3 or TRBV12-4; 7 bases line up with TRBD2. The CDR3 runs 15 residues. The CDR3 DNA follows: TGTGTCAGCAGCGGGGCTACCATGACTTTAAATGAGCAGTTCTTC. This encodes CVSSGATMTLNEQFF.

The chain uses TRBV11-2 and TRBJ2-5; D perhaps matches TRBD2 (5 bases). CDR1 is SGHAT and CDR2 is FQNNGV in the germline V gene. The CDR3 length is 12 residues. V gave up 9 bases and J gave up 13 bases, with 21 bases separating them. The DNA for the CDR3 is TGTGCCAGGAACTCCCCGAGAGGGAAGCGGTACTTC. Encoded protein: CARNSPRGKRYF. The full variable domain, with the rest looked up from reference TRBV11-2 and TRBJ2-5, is EAGVAQSPRYKIIEKRQSVAFWCNPISGHATLYWYQQILGQGPKLLIQFQNNGVVDDSQLPKDRFSAERLKGVDSTLKIQPAKLEDSAVYLCARNSPRGKRYFGPGTRLLVL.

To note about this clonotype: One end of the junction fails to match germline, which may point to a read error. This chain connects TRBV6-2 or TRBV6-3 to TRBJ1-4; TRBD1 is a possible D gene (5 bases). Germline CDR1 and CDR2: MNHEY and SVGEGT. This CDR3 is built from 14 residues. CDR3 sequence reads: CASRLDSVYEKVFF. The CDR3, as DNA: TGTGCTAGCAGACTTGACAGCGTCTATGAAAAAGTGTTTTTT.

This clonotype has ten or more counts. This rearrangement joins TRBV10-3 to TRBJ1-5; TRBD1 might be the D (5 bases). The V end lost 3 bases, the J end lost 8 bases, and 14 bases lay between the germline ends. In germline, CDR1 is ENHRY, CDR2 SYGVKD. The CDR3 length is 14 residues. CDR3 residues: CAISEPGPWEPQHF. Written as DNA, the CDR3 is TGTGCCATCAGTGAACCGGGACCCTGGGAGCCCCAGCATTTT.